These 10 T cell receptor beta chains came from one sample sequenced in a study of human T cells and chemical hapten exposure. TCRdb fed the RACE reads into MiXCR, producing one record per CDR3 protein. The sample lists about 30,000 distinct CDR3 sequences, approximately 10% occurring once. Time point of the sample: pre-sensitization, week 0. Treatment indicated: therapeutic diphenylcyclopropenone sensitization with weekly scalp DPC. Extraction yielded total RNA from whole blood (unfractionated). The sample here was whole blood, taken in connection with sensitization to the hapten diphenylcyclopropenone (DPC). The origin of the receptors is a man aged 50 to 59 with alopecia areata. Some clones in this sample may be carry-over from other donors' samples.

V usage is TRBV20-1 and J usage is TRBJ2-5; D gene ambiguous. Trimming took 0 bases from V and 1 from J, leaving 12 bases between them. CDR1 is DFQATT and CDR2 is SNEGSKA in the germline V gene (reference sequence). CDR3 length: 15 residues. DNA for the CDR3: TGCAGTGCTAGAGATCGAAGGCTCCTCCAAGAGACCCAGTACTTC. Its protein product is CSARDRRLLQETQYF.

This clonotype was seen a few times. V and J are TRBV28 and TRBJ2-2, with D possibly TRBD1 on 5 matching bases. V was trimmed by 3 bases and J by 5 bases, leaving 10 bases between them. The CDR3 loop spans 14 amino acids. The germline V gene encodes CDR1 MDHEN and CDR2 SYDVKM. As DNA, the CDR3 is TGTGCCAGCAGTTTTCCTAGGGGTACCGGGGAGCTGTTTTTT. The encoded protein is CASSFPRGTGELFF.

CDR3 loop: CASRIGTESSYNEQFF. Written as DNA, the CDR3 is TGTGCCAGTAGAATTGGCACGGAGAGCTCCTACAATGAGCAGTTCTTC. The chain uses TRBV19 and TRBJ2-1; the D is unclear. Per the germline V gene, CDR1 is LNHDA and CDR2 is SQIVND (reference sequence). Trimming removed 6 bases at V and 0 bases at J, with 15 bases between. CDR3 length equals 16 residues. Based on the CDR3 plus reference TRBV19 and TRBJ2-1, the full variable domain is DGGITQSPKYLFRKEGQNVTLSCEQNLNHDAMYWYRQDPGQGLRLIYYSQIVNDFQKGDIAEGYSVSREKKESFPLTVTSAQKNPTAFYLCASRIGTESSYNEQFFGPGTRLTVL.

This clonotype was observed a handful of times. The V gene is TRBV28, the J gene TRBJ1-1; no firm D call. The CDR3 sequence is 15 residues long. Germline-derived CDR1 and CDR2 are MDHEN and SYDVKM. The V end lost 6 bases, the J end lost 3 bases, and 17 bases lay between the germline ends. In nucleotides, the CDR3 is TGTGCCAGCAGCCCTTCGGGGAGGTACTACACTGAAGCTTTCTTT. This gives the protein CASSPSGRYYTEAFF.

The chain combines TRBV4-2 with TRBJ2-3, with 8 positions matching TRBD2. J lost 2 bases, V lost 1 base, and 11 bases had no gene match. CDR1 and CDR2 (germline): LGHNA, YNFKEQ. The CDR3 has 18 residues. The CDR3 bases are TGTGCCAGCAGCCAAGGGGCTTTAGCGGGAAAGTTCACAGATACGCAGTATTTT. This codes for CASSQGALAGKFTDTQYF.

The genes are TRBV6-5 and TRBJ1-1; 7 positions match TRBD1. CDR3 size: 13 residues. With 11 bases clipped from V and 1 base from J, the junction kept 7 bases outside the gene matches. CDR1 and CDR2 (germline): MNHEY, SVGAGI. The CDR3 DNA reads TGTGCCGCACGTGGACAGGCGAACACTGAAGCTTTCTTT. It translates to CAARGQANTEAFF.

This clonotype has at least ten counts. The chain couples TRBV6-5 to TRBJ2-2, with 13 bases aligning to TRBD2. This CDR3 has 16 residues. The V gene's germline CDR1 is MNHEY and CDR2 SVGAGI. The ends lost 6 bases at V and 4 bases at J; junction bases unmatched: 5. The CDR3 region has the DNA TGTGCCAGCAGCGGACTAGCGGGAGTGGGCACCGGGGAGCTGTTTTTT. Protein product: CASSGLAGVGTGELFF.

At least ten counts were recorded for this clonotype. V gene TRBV15 combines with J gene TRBJ2-5; TRBD2 agrees at 9 bases. The CDR3 consists of 17 residues. CDR1 LNHNV and CDR2 YYDKDF come from the germline V gene (reference sequence). Trimming removed 0 bases from V and 5 bases from J; junction bases left unmatched: 10. CDR3 protein: CATSRERPSGIIETQYF. CDR3 bases: TGTGCCACCAGCAGAGAACGGCCTAGCGGGATTATCGAGACCCAGTACTTC.

In its sample, this clonotype was seen many times. The chain carries TRBV6-1 and TRBJ2-1; 9 bases match TRBD2. Per the germline V gene, CDR1 is MNHNS and CDR2 is SASEGT. CDR3 length equals 14 residues. V lost 7 bases, J lost 9 bases, and 10 bases stayed unmatched. The CDR3 DNA reads TGTGCCAGCATGGGAAGCGGGAGGCTGGGTGAGCAGTTCTTC. This encodes CASMGSGRLGEQFF.

In its sample, this clonotype was seen many times. The V call is TRBV20-1, the J call TRBJ2-1; 11 bases line up with TRBD1. After removal of 3 bases from V and 4 bases from J, the junction contained 14 bases not matched to a gene. Germline values: CDR1 DFQATT, CDR2 SNEGSKA (reference sequence). The CDR3 length is 18 residues. In nucleotides, the CDR3 is TGCAGTGCTAGGGGACAGGGGGGTCCTAGCGGGCAATACAATGAGCAGTTCTTC. Translation: CSARGQGGPSGQYNEQFF.